The source of this T cell receptor (beta chain) is a study of shared clonotypes between healthy human individuals. General study results and limits: Some naive CD4 clonotypes, around 5%, turned up in common across a handful of donors.

Note on this clone: Its specificity is unknown.

In replicate PCRs of sorted subsets, roughly 200 ng DNA, approximately 30,000 T cell genomes, was used. Sequencing was performed with immunoSEQ multiplex PCR; in TCRdb, only in-frame clones are kept and a portion is missing. Counted here are around 1.9 million clones, 85% to 95% occurring once; the ten biggest clones make up over 1.5%. CD8 cells regarded as naive lacked CD45RO, were positively chosen for CCR7, and omitted terminally differentiated effector memory CD45RA+ cells. Sequencing input: naive CD8+ T cells from PBMCs. This sequence originates from a man aged 18 to 29 in good health. Some clones in this sample may be carry-over from other donors' samples.

The CDR3 sequence: CASRSGPGPEAFF. The CDR3, as DNA: TGTGCCAGCAGGTCGGGGCCCGGGCCTGAAGCTTTCTTT. The chain couples TRBV7-9 to TRBJ1-1, with D perhaps TRBD1 (5 bases). The CDR3 runs 13 residues. Germline CDR1 reads SEHNR; CDR2 reads FQNEAQ (reference sequence). V lost 6 bases, J lost 6 bases, and 14 bases lay in between. The full variable domain, in which reference TRBV7-9 and TRBJ1-1 provide the parts outside the CDR3, is DTGVSQNPRHKITKRGQNVTFRCDPISEHNRLYWYRQTLGQGPEFLTYFQNEAQLEKSRLLSDRFSAERPKGSFSTLEIQRTEQGDSAMYLCASRSGPGPEAFFGQGTRLTVV.